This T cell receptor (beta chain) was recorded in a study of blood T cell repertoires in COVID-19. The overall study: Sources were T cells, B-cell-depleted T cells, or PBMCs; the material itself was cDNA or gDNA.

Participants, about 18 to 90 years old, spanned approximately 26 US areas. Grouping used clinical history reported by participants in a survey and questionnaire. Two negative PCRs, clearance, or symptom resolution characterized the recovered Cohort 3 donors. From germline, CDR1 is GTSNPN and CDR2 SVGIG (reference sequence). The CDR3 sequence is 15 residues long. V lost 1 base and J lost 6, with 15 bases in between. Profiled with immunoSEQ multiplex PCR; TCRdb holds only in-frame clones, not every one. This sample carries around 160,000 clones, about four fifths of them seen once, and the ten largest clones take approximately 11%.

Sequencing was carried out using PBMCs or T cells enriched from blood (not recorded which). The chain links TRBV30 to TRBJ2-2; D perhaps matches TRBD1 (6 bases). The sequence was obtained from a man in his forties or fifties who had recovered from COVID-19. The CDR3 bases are TGTGCCTGGAGTGACCCAGGGGAAAGAGCCGGGGAGCTGTTTTTT. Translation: CAWSDPGERAGELFF.